Reported below is one T cell receptor (beta chain). The antigen is undetermined. The record originates from a study of OX40 agonist ivuxolimab in advanced cancers. Study-wide findings and caveats: More expanded clones were found, on average, in CD8+ than in CD4+ T cells. Circulating CD4+ and CD8+ T cells showed clonal expansion by week 6 at 0.1 to 3.0 mg/kg.

Sequencing was performed with immunoSEQ multiplex PCR; in TCRdb, only in-frame clones are kept and a portion is missing. The sample carries roughly 53,000 clones, about four fifths recorded once. The source is an adult with an advanced solid tumor such as melanoma, head and neck, liver or kidney cancer. Sequencing used CD4+ or CD8+ T cells sorted from blood, obtained in a trial of the OX40 agonist ivuxolimab.

The CDR3 bases are TGTGCTAGTGGTCCGGGGGCAGGGGCGAGGGAGACCCAGTACTTC. Translated, it gives CASGPGAGARETQYF. The genes are TRBV12-5 and TRBJ2-5; D is tentatively TRBD1 or TRBD2 (6 bases each). The CDR3 is made up of 15 amino acids. The V and J ends lost 5 bases and 5 bases respectively, with 18 bases between them. The germline gives CDR1 LGHNT, CDR2 FRNRAP.